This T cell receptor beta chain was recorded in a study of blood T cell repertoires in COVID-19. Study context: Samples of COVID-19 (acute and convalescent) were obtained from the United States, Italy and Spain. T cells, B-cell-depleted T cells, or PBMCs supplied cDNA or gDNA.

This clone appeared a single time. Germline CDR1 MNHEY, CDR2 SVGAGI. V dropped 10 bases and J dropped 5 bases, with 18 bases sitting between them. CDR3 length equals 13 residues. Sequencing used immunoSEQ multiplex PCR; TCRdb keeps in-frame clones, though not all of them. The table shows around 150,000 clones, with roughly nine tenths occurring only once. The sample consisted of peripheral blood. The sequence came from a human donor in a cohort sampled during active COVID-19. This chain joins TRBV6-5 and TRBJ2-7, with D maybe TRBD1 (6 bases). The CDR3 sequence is CATKPPQGNEQYF. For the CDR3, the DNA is TGTGCCACCAAGCCACCACAGGGTAACGAGCAGTACTTC.